This T cell receptor (beta chain) was sequenced in a study of T cell responses to AZD1222 COVID-19 vaccine. In its sample, this clone was seen a few times. TCRdb keeps only in-frame clones here, not all; method: immunoSEQ multiplex PCR. The data show around 140,000 clones, 85% to 95% seen once. V shed 4 bases and J shed 1 base, with 16 bases lying between them. The CDR3 extends over 15 amino acids. The germline gives CDR1 GTSNPN, CDR2 SVGIG (reference sequence). Sequencing was performed on peripheral blood, taken on day 0 of AZD1222 vaccination. This chain joins TRBV30 and TRBJ1-1; D is uncertain. The TCR was taken from an adult in good health. CDR3 sequence reads: CAWTMGPQGNTEAFF. DNA for the CDR3: TGTGCCTGGACTATGGGTCCTCAAGGGAACACTGAAGCTTTCTTT.